Reported below is one TCR beta chain. This sample was included in a study of blood T cell repertoires in COVID-19. Study information: From the United States, Italy and Spain came samples of acute and convalescent COVID-19. PBMCs, B-cell-depleted T cells, or T cells provided the cDNA or gDNA that made up the material.

This CDR3 has 14 amino acids. Unmatched junction bases numbered 5, after V lost 4 bases and J lost 5 bases. CDR1 SGDLS and CDR2 YYNGEE come from the germline V gene. Generated by immunoSEQ multiplex PCR, the TCRdb table keeps only in-frame clones and is missing some. Of 150,000 to 200,000 clones in the sample, about 83% were seen once. The chain uses TRBV9 and TRBJ1-3, with 8 positions matching TRBD1. The sample comprised peripheral blood. The origin of this receptor is a human donor in a cohort sampled during active COVID-19. In DNA, the CDR3 is TGTGCCAGCAGCCCCGGCAGGGGGCGAAACACCATATATTTT. The encoded protein is CASSPGRGRNTIYF.